One sample yielded the 32 T cell receptor beta chains listed below, sequenced in a study of cytomegalovirus exposure and HLA in healthy donors. PCR used 60 Vbeta primers and 13 Jbeta primers. The repertoire was sequenced with immunoSEQ multiplex PCR; TCRdb's copy has only in-frame clones and lacks some. The sample consists of approximately 100,000 clones, 65% to 75% of them appearing once. Sample: PBMCs. These TCRs come from a female donor in good health and CMV-seronegative.

J is TRBJ2-2 and V is TRBV4-2, with 7 positions matching TRBD2. Germline CDR1 LGHNA, CDR2 YNFKEQ. Trimming at V came to 2 bases and at J to 3 bases, leaving 12 bases not matched to a gene. This CDR3 comprises 18 residues. The CDR3 region has the DNA TGTGCCAGCAGCCAAAGGATGGTTGCGGGAGATTACACCGGGGAGCTGTTTTTT. Its translation: CASSQRMVAGDYTGELFF.

The chain has TRBV6-1 and TRBJ1-3, with D unresolved. In germline, CDR1 is MNHNS, CDR2 SASEGT. The CDR3 covers 16 residues. V lost 2 bases to trimming and J lost 0 bases, with 11 bases between them. This CDR3 reads CASSERIRSSGNTIYF. CDR3 DNA sequence: TGTGCCAGCAGTGAACGAATACGGAGCTCTGGAAACACCATATATTTT.

In this sample, this clone turned up once. The chain couples TRBV7-2 to TRBJ2-1; 9 bases are a match to TRBD2. With 5 bases clipped from V and 5 bases from J, the junction kept 7 bases outside the gene matches. Germline V gene lookup returns CDR1 SGHTA and CDR2 FQGNSA. This CDR3 comprises 15 residues. The DNA of the CDR3 is TGTGCCAGCAGCGTAGGACTAGCGAAAAACAATGAGCAGTTCTTC. Protein product: CASSVGLAKNNEQFF.

V gene TRBV5-8 combines with J gene TRBJ1-3; D call uncertain. The germline V gene encodes CDR1 SGHTS and CDR2 YDEGEE. V shed 4 bases and J shed 0 bases, with 14 bases lying between them. The CDR3 contains 16 residues. The DNA of the CDR3 is TGTGCCAGCAGCACCAGGTTATCCTTCTCTGGAAACACCATATATTTT. Protein sequence: CASSTRLSFSGNTIYF.

This rearrangement joins TRBV7-2 to TRBJ1-1; D is uncertain. V shed 3 bases and J shed 2 bases, with 7 bases lying between them. Germline values: CDR1 SGHTA, CDR2 FQGNSA. CDR3 length: 13 amino acids. The CDR3 loop is CASSFGFNTEAFF. The CDR3 DNA reads TGTGCCAGCAGCTTCGGGTTTAACACTGAAGCTTTCTTT.

The rearrangement links TRBV5-1 to TRBJ2-6; 7 bases fit TRBD1. Trimming cost V 4 bases and J 0 bases; bases outside gene matches: 10. Germline CDR1 and CDR2: SGHRS and YFSETQ. The CDR3 length is 18 residues. CDR3 DNA sequence: TGCGCCAGCAGCAGAACAGGGGTGGCACTCTCTGGGGCCAACGTCCTGACTTTC. Protein product: CASSRTGVALSGANVLTF.

The rearrangement links TRBV6-6 to TRBJ1-3; TRBD1 matches at 7 bases. Germline V gene sequence: CDR1 MNHNY, CDR2 SVGAGI (reference sequence). V lost 5 bases to trimming and J lost 0 bases; unmatched junction nucleotides: 7. The CDR3 runs to 16 residues. CDR3 sequence (DNA): TGTGCCAGCAGTGGGGGGACAGCTCTCTCTGGAAACACCATATATTTT. Protein sequence: CASSGGTALSGNTIYF.

CDR3 loop: CASRDRGRHGYTF. The CDR3 DNA sequence: TGTGCCAGCAGAGACAGGGGGCGCCATGGCTACACCTTC. The chain combines TRBV28 with TRBJ1-2, with 10 bases lining up with TRBD1. The junction had 4 bases not matched to a gene; V was cut back by 6 bases and J by 6 bases. Germline lookup yields CDR1 MDHEN and CDR2 SYDVKM. The CDR3 contains 13 residues.

The gene calls are TRBV18 and TRBJ1-4; 8 nucleotides match TRBD1. Germline V gene lookup returns CDR1 KGHSH and CDR2 LQKENI. J was trimmed by 8 bases and V by 6 bases; bases with no gene match: 8. CDR3 length: 14 amino acids. CDR3 loop: CASSPDRGSEKLFF. In nucleotides, the CDR3 is TGTGCCAGCTCCCCCGACAGGGGAAGCGAAAAACTGTTTTTT.

This chain joins TRBV5-1 and TRBJ1-2, with a weak D call TRBD1 (6 bases). Trimming left V 1 base short and J 0 bases short, with 7 bases between. The CDR3 is 14 residues long. Germline loops: CDR1 SGHRS, CDR2 YFSETQ. CDR3 nucleotides: TGCGCCAGCAGCTTGTCAGGGGCTAACTATGGCTACACCTTC. Amino acids: CASSLSGANYGYTF.

This clone was recorded once. This chain joins TRBV7-6 and TRBJ2-1; D gene uncertain. The V gene's germline CDR1 is SGHVS and CDR2 FNYEAQ. V was shortened by 1 base and J by 9 bases, with 19 bases between the two germline ends. There are 16 residues in the CDR3. The CDR3 nucleotides are TGTGCCAGCAGCTTAGGAGAGCGTCCCATCGTCGGTGAGCAGTTCTTC. Amino acids: CASSLGERPIVGEQFF. Using reference TRBV7-6 and TRBJ2-1 for the parts outside the CDR3, the full variable domain is GAGVSQSPRYKVTKRGQDVALRCDPISGHVSLYWYRQALGQGPEFLTYFNYEAQQDKSGLPNDRFSAERPEGSISTLTIQRTEQRDSAMYRCASSLGERPIVGEQFFGPGTRLTVL.

The chain is built from TRBV5-1 and TRBJ2-7; TRBD2 might be the D (6 bases). V lost 3 bases and J lost 0, with 13 bases in between. CDR3 length equals 15 residues. The germline gives CDR1 SGHRS, CDR2 YFSETQ. The CDR3 is CASSSVTGGSYEQYF. CDR3 DNA: TGCGCCAGCAGCTCGGTCACCGGGGGCTCCTACGAGCAGTACTTC. Supplemented by reference TRBV5-1 and TRBJ2-7, the full variable domain reads KAGVTQTPRYLIKTRGQQVTLSCSPISGHRSVSWYQQTPGQGLQFLFEYFSETQRNKGNFPGRFSGRQFSNSRSEMNVSTLELGDSALYLCASSSVTGGSYEQYFGPGTRLTVT.

CDR3 sequence (DNA): TGTGCCAGCAGCTTACAGGGAGGGGCAAACACTGAAGCTTTCTTT. It specifies CASSLQGGANTEAFF. This chain joins TRBV7-9 and TRBJ1-1, with D perhaps TRBD1 (5 bases). V gave up 2 bases and J gave up 2 bases, with 12 bases separating them. The CDR3 runs to 15 residues. The germline V gene has CDR1 SEHNR and CDR2 FQNEAQ (reference sequence).

The chain joins TRBV7-9 to TRBJ1-2; 7 nucleotides agree with TRBD1. The CDR3 contains 14 residues. Trimming removed 4 bases from V and 4 bases from J; junction bases left unmatched: 6. CDR1 is SEHNR, CDR2 FQNEAQ, per germline (reference sequence). The CDR3 nucleotides are TGTGCCAGCAGCTCGGACAGGCGATCCTATGGCTACACCTTC. Amino acids: CASSSDRRSYGYTF.

The CDR3 loop is CASTQGFNTEAFF. The CDR3 bases are TGTGCCAGCACCCAGGGGTTTAACACTGAAGCTTTCTTT. The rearrangement uses TRBV27 and TRBJ1-1; tentatively, D is TRBD1 (6 bases). CDR1 and CDR2 from the germline V gene are MNHEY and SMNVEV (reference sequence). This CDR3 region has 13 residues. The V end lost 7 bases, the J end lost 2 bases, and 11 bases lay between the germline ends.

The V call is TRBV15, the J call TRBJ2-7; no definite D call. CDR1 is LNHNV, CDR2 YYDKDF, per germline (reference sequence). The CDR3 contains 17 residues. The V and J ends lost 5 bases and 6 bases respectively, with 26 bases between them. In DNA form, the CDR3 reads TGTGCCACCAGCGCCGTCCCCCTCCCTAGAATTCGTGTCGAGCAGTACTTC. Translated, it gives CATSAVPLPRIRVEQYF.

The chain is built from TRBV4-1 and TRBJ2-2; possibly TRBD1 for D (6 bases). Per the germline V gene, CDR1 is MGHRA and CDR2 is YSYEKL. V lost 5 bases and J 3 bases, leaving 7 bases between the germline ends. The CDR3 spans 13 residues. The CDR3 region is CASSYRDTGELFF. The CDR3 DNA follows: TGCGCCAGCAGCTACAGGGACACCGGGGAGCTGTTTTTT.

This chain connects TRBV11-3 to TRBJ2-3; weak D call: TRBD1 (6 bases). V lost 5 bases, J lost 1 base, and 13 bases lay in between. The length of the CDR3 is 15 residues. Germline V gives CDR1 SGHNT, CDR2 YENEEA. The CDR3: CASSKQGEGTDTQYF. CDR3 bases: TGTGCCAGCAGCAAACAGGGAGAAGGCACAGATACGCAGTATTTT.

This clone came up a few times. The rearrangement uses TRBV11-3 and TRBJ2-3, with 7 nucleotides matching TRBD2. With V trimmed by 3 bases and J by 11 bases, 8 bases remained unmatched. CDR3 size: 13 residues. Germline loops: CDR1 SGHNT, CDR2 YENEEA. Here the CDR3 DNA reads TGTGCCAGCAGCTTTGGCGGGAGTGGTAAGCAGTATTTT. It specifies CASSFGGSGKQYF.

The J gene is TRBJ2-1, the V gene TRBV7-2; D not certain. The V gene's germline CDR1 is SGHTA and CDR2 FQGNSA. The CDR3 length is 13 residues. V was shortened by 4 bases and J by 4 bases, with 8 bases between the two germline ends. The CDR3 spells CASSSELYNEQFF. Here the CDR3 DNA reads TGTGCCAGCAGCTCGGAGTTGTACAATGAGCAGTTCTTC. Full variable domain (remainder filled in from reference TRBV7-2 and TRBJ2-1): GAGVSQSPSNKVTEKGKDVELRCDPISGHTALYWYRQSLGQGLEFLIYFQGNSAPDKSGLPSDRFSAERTGGSVSTLTIQRTQQEDSAVYLCASSSELYNEQFFGPGTRLTVL.

CDR3 in amino acids: CASSYDRAPPGYTF. As DNA, the CDR3 is TGTGCCAGCAGTTATGACAGGGCCCCACCGGGCTACACCTTC. The V and J genes are TRBV5-4 and TRBJ1-2, with 7 nucleotides matching TRBD1. CDR1 SGHNT and CDR2 YYREEE come from the germline V gene (reference sequence). Germline trimming cut 5 bases from V and 8 bases from J; bases unmatched to any gene: 12. The CDR3 sequence is 14 residues long.

The sample holds one count of this clone. The junction does not match germline at one end; this may be a read error. CDR3 loop: CSSSDDIYEQYF. The CDR3 DNA reads as TGTTCCAGCAGTGATGACATCTACGAGCAGTACTTC. This chain links TRBV7-6 with TRBJ2-7, with D unclear. Germline V gives CDR1 SGHVS, CDR2 FNYEAQ. This CDR3 has 12 residues.

The chain uses TRBV27 and TRBJ1-1; no clear D gene. CDR1 is MNHEY, CDR2 SMNVEV, per germline (reference sequence). CDR3 size: 13 residues. Between the trimmed V and J ends, which lost 6 bases and 1 base, there was a span of 9 bases. The CDR3 bases are TGTGCCAGCAGGCCCTACAGGAACACTGAAGCTTTCTTT. Protein product: CASRPYRNTEAFF.

This chain joins TRBV6-4 and TRBJ2-3; TRBD2 aligns across 7 bases. The V and J ends lost 4 bases and 2 bases, in that order; junction bases with no gene match: 6. Per germline, CDR1 MRHNA and CDR2 SNTAGT. The CDR3 runs to 15 residues. In DNA form, the CDR3 reads TGTGCCAGCAGTGCAAGCGGGATGTCCACAGATACGCAGTATTTT. Amino acids: CASSASGMSTDTQYF.

The chain employs TRBV18 and TRBJ1-5; D gene ambiguous. Germline-derived CDR1 and CDR2 are KGHSH and LQKENI. This CDR3 has 13 residues. V lost 6 bases and J lost 3, with 9 bases in between. In DNA, the CDR3 is TGTGCCAGCTCCCTTGAGAACAATCAGCCCCAGCATTTT. Its translation: CASSLENNQPQHF.

The chain carries TRBV7-2 and TRBJ2-1; perhaps TRBD2 as D (6 bases). The CDR3 extends over 14 amino acids. The germline gives CDR1 SGHTA, CDR2 FQGNSA. Trimming took 4 bases from V and 5 from J, leaving 12 bases between them. The CDR3 loop is CASSSPWGDNEQFF. The CDR3 DNA is TGTGCCAGCAGCTCCCCATGGGGGGACAATGAGCAGTTCTTC. The whole variable domain, filled in from reference TRBV7-2 and TRBJ2-1, reads GAGVSQSPSNKVTEKGKDVELRCDPISGHTALYWYRQSLGQGLEFLIYFQGNSAPDKSGLPSDRFSAERTGGSVSTLTIQRTQQEDSAVYLCASSSPWGDNEQFFGPGTRLTVL.

The chain employs TRBV5-4 and TRBJ2-6; 8 bases are a match to TRBD1. V dropped 2 bases and J dropped 0; count of bases not matched to a gene: 4. The CDR3 runs to 17 residues. Per the germline V gene, CDR1 is SGHNT and CDR2 is YYREEE (reference sequence). CDR3 region: CASSLGTGNSGANVLTF. The CDR3 DNA reads TGTGCCAGCAGCTTAGGGACAGGTAACTCTGGGGCCAACGTCCTGACTTTC.

The chain carries TRBV29-1 and TRBJ2-1; the match to TRBD2 covers 12 bases. The germline CDR1 and CDR2 sequences are SQVTM and ANQGSEA. V shed 4 bases and J 15 bases; nucleotides not matched to a gene: 13. There are 14 residues in the CDR3. The CDR3 coding sequence is TGCAGCGTTGTTGTAACTAGCGGGAGGAGGGGGTGGTTCTTC. Protein product: CSVVVTSGRRGWFF.

This chain joins TRBV18 and TRBJ1-1, with D unclear. CDR1 and CDR2 (germline): KGHSH, LQKENI. Trimming took 1 base from V and 0 from J, leaving 6 bases between them. The CDR3 is 14 amino acids. The CDR3 nucleotides are TGTGCCAGCTCACCACTAACGGTGAACACTGAAGCTTTCTTT. Protein: CASSPLTVNTEAFF.

This rearrangement joins TRBV6-6 to TRBJ2-1; TRBD2 is a possible D gene (5 bases). Per the germline V gene, CDR1 is MNHNY and CDR2 is SVGAGI (reference sequence). V shed 0 bases and J shed 12 bases, with 21 bases lying between them. This CDR3 has 16 amino acids. DNA of the CDR3: TGTGCCAGCAGTTACTCGAATGCCCCTAGCCACATCGGGCAGTTCTTC. Its protein product is CASSYSNAPSHIGQFF.

The chain has TRBV19 and TRBJ2-3, with 10 bases lining up with TRBD2. Germline CDR1 reads LNHDA; CDR2 reads SQIVND (reference sequence). Unmatched junction bases numbered 9, after V lost 6 bases and J lost 0 bases. CDR3 size: 17 residues. CDR3 amino acids: CASSNPRAGGSTDTQYF. The DNA of the CDR3 is TGTGCCAGTAGCAACCCACGAGCGGGAGGGAGCACAGATACGCAGTATTTT.

The chain uses TRBV15 and TRBJ1-1, with D possibly TRBD1 on 5 matching bases. The ends were cut back, 0 bases at V and 0 bases at J, with 20 bases in the middle. The CDR3 covers 19 residues. CDR1 is LNHNV and CDR2 is YYDKDF in the germline V gene (reference sequence). The CDR3 reads CATSRDVEGTYGMNTEAFF. The CDR3 coding sequence is TGTGCCACCAGCAGAGATGTGGAAGGGACTTACGGGATGAACACTGAAGCTTTCTTT.